Shown below are 10 T cell receptor beta chains from a single sample sequenced in a study of CD8+ T cells in alopecia areata. Extraction of RNA preceded its reverse transcription into cDNA, which served as the sequencing template. The assay was immunoSEQ multiplex PCR, and TCRdb's table has in-frame clones only and misses some. The sample records approximately 200,000 clones, about three fifths being singletons. Indicated treatment: oral pan-JAK inhibitor, 5-10 mg twice daily. The sequences come from CD4+ T cells sorted from blood, collected at week 4, from a patient treated with tofacitinib. Receptors were obtained from a human donor with alopecia areata.

This sequence joins TRBV2 and TRBJ2-7; TRBD1 is a possible D gene (7 bases). The germline V gene has CDR1 SNHLY and CDR2 FYNNEI. The V end was cut by 5 bases, the J end by 6 bases, with 17 bases between. This CDR3 comprises 14 residues. CDR3 DNA sequence: TGTGCCAGCAGTTGGGAGGCCTCAGGGGGCGAGCAGTACTTC. This sequence encodes CASSWEASGGEQYF. Based on the CDR3 plus reference TRBV2 and TRBJ2-7, the full variable domain is EPEVTQTPSHQVTQMGQEVILRCVPISNHLYFYWYRQILGQKVEFLVSFYNNEISEKSEIFDDQFSVERPDGSNFTLKIRSTKLEDSAMYFCASSWEASGGEQYFGPGTRLTVT.

With regard to this clone: One end of the junction is discordant with germline, which a read error may explain. The same CDR3 also results from other DNA sequences found in this sample. The V call is TRBV7-2, the J call TRBJ2-5; 13 nucleotides line up with TRBD2. This CDR3 has 18 amino acids. The germline V gene has CDR1 SGHTA and CDR2 FQGNSA. The CDR3 DNA sequence: TGTGCCAGCAGCTTAGGGGGACTAGCGGGGACCAGGGCGGAGACCCAATACTTC. Its protein is CASSLGGLAGTRAETQYF. The variable domain in full, completed from reference TRBV7-2 and TRBJ2-5, reads GAGVSQSPSNKVTEKGKDVELRCDPISGHTALYWYRQSLGQGLEFLIYFQGNSAPDKSGLPSDRFSAERTGGSVSTLTIQRTQQEDSAVYLCASSLGGLAGTRAETQYFGPGTRLLVL.

Only a few counts were recorded for this clone. The chain has TRBV4-3 and TRBJ2-7, with a weak D call TRBD2 (5 bases). The germline V gene has CDR1 LGHNA and CDR2 YSLEER. This CDR3 is 16 amino acids long. The germline V and J ends were trimmed by 0 bases and 3 bases, with 15 bases remaining between them. DNA for the CDR3: TGCGCCAGCAGCCAAGATTGGGGAGACGCGGACTACGAGCAGTACTTC. As protein: CASSQDWGDADYEQYF.

This sequence joins TRBV28 and TRBJ1-6; D perhaps matches TRBD1 (6 bases). This CDR3 is 15 amino acids long. V lost 6 bases and J 12 bases, leaving 21 bases between the germline ends. The germline gives CDR1 MDHEN, CDR2 SYDVKM. In DNA, the CDR3 is TGTGCCAGCAGGCCAGAAGAGGGGGGGCACCAACCCCTCCACTTT. Its protein product is CASRPEEGGHQPLHF.

This clone was seen a handful of times. This rearrangement joins TRBV13 to TRBJ1-6; TRBD1 might be the D (5 bases). Germline CDR1 and CDR2: PRHDT and FYEKMQ (reference sequence). The V gene lost 5 bases and the J gene lost 10 bases, with 21 bases spanning the gap. This CDR3 contains 16 residues. The CDR3 loop reads CASSRGGQGVWSPLHF. DNA for the CDR3: TGTGCCAGCAGCCGGGGAGGGCAGGGCGTGTGGTCACCCCTCCACTTT.

The count of this clone is one. The V and J genes are TRBV30 and TRBJ2-2; D is ambiguous. In germline, CDR1 is GTSNPN, CDR2 SVGIG (reference sequence). The CDR3 spans 13 residues. Trimming removed 5 bases from V and 1 base from J, with 8 bases in between. In DNA, the CDR3 is TGTGCCTGGGGGCCCCTGAACACCGGGGAGCTGTTTTTT. Protein sequence: CAWGPLNTGELFF.

This clone has a handful of counts. This sequence joins TRBV2 and TRBJ2-1; 7 bases match TRBD2. Trimming cost V 6 bases and J 8 bases; bases outside gene matches: 10. CDR1 is SNHLY and CDR2 is FYNNEI in the germline V gene. This CDR3 region has 14 residues. Written as DNA, the CDR3 is TGTGCCAGCAGAGGAGAGCGGGGACTGGATGAGCAGTTCTTC. This encodes CASRGERGLDEQFF.

This clone was counted between two and nine times. V gene TRBV30 combines with J gene TRBJ2-1, with D possibly being TRBD1 (5 bases). The CDR3 covers 12 residues. Trimming took off 5 bases at V and 3 bases at J, with 8 bases between the two ends. CDR1 and CDR2 from the germline V gene are GTSNPN and SVGIG (reference sequence). The DNA of the CDR3 is TGTGCCTGGGCAAGGGGCTACAATGAGCAGTTCTTC. As protein: CAWARGYNEQFF.

This clone came up a few times. The chain combines TRBV30 with TRBJ2-5; 7 bases agree with TRBD1. Germline V gives CDR1 GTSNPN, CDR2 SVGIG (reference sequence). This CDR3 is built from 11 residues. Losses at the gene ends were 3 bases for V and 5 bases for J; bases not matched to a gene: 0. The CDR3 DNA follows: TGTGCCTGGAGCAGGGGGGAGACCCAGTACTTC. Its translation is CAWSRGETQYF. Together with reference TRBV30 and TRBJ2-5, the CDR3 gives the full variable domain: SQTIHQWPATLVQPVGSPLSLECTVEGTSNPNLYWYRQAAGRGLQLLFYSVGIGQISSEVPQNLSASRPQDRQFILSSKKLLLSDSGFYLCAWSRGETQYFGPGTRLLVL.

This chain uses TRBV7-2 with TRBJ1-1, with 7 bases fitting TRBD1. Germline V gene sequence: CDR1 SGHTA, CDR2 FQGNSA. This CDR3 region has 15 residues. Germline trimming cut 2 bases from V and 6 bases from J; bases unmatched to any gene: 9. The CDR3 nucleotides read TGTGCCAGCAGCTTATTCGCAGGGGGGATAGCTGAAGCTTTCTTT. It encodes CASSLFAGGIAEAFF.